This T cell receptor (beta chain) originates from a study of cytomegalovirus exposure and HLA in healthy donors. The study drew the donors from its approximately 120-subject validation cohort, separate from the 666-subject first cohort. The germline V gene encodes CDR1 SGHTA and CDR2 FQGNSA. Trimming stripped 0 bases from V and 4 bases from J, with 10 bases between. The CDR3 has 15 residues. Clones were sequenced by immunoSEQ multiplex PCR, and TCRdb holds only the in-frame ones, with some missing. In the table there are 200,000 to 300,000 clones, 80% to 95% of which are singletons. The rearrangement uses TRBV7-2 and TRBJ1-5, with D perhaps matching TRBD1 (6 bases). Sequenced: PBMCs. The receptor's source is a woman aged 30 to 39 in good health and CMV-seronegative. The CDR3 DNA is TGTGCCAGCAGCTTAGCGATGACAGGAAATCAGCCCCAGCATTTT. Its translation: CASSLAMTGNQPQHF.